What follows is one TCR beta chain and its context. The CDR3 contains 13 residues. Losses at the gene ends were 7 bases for V and 4 bases for J; bases not matched to a gene: 4. Germline V gene sequence: CDR1 MDHEN, CDR2 SYDVKM. The data stem from a study of OX40 agonist ivuxolimab in advanced cancers. Produced via immunoSEQ multiplex PCR; TCRdb's table is partial and in-frame only. The sample lists tens of thousands of clones; more than 75% were seen once. The sequencing used CD4+ or CD8+ T cells sorted from blood, collected in a trial of the OX40 agonist ivuxolimab. The source of this sequence is an adult with an advanced solid tumor such as melanoma, head and neck, liver or kidney cancer. V is TRBV28 and J is TRBJ2-1; 7 positions agree with TRBD2. In DNA form, the CDR3 reads TGTGCCAGCACCGAGCGGGGTTACAATGAGCAGTTCTTC. Its protein is CASTERGYNEQFF.